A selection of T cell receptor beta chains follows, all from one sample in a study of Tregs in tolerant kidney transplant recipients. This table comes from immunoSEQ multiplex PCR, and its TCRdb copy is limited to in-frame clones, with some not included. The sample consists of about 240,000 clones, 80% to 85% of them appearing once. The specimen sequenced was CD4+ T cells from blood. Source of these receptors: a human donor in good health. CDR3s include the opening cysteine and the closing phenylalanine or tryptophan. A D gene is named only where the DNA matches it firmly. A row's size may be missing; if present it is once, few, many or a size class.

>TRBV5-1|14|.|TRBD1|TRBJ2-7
TGCGCCAGCAGCTTGGTGGCAGGGGGCTACGAGCAGTACTTC
CASSLVAGGYEQYF
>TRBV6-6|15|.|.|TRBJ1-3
TGTGCCAGCAGTTACTCGAGGGCTAATGGAAACACCATATATTTT
CASSYSRANGNTIYF
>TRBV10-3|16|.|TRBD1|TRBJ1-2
TGTGCCATCAGCGAGGCCCAACCGGACAGGGGGCTTGGCTACACCTTC
CAISEAQPDRGLGYTF
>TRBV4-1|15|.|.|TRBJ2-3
TGCGCCAGCAGCCCCGCCGGGGGTAGCACAGATACGCAGTATTTT
CASSPAGGSTDTQYF
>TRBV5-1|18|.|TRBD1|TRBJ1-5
TGCGCCAGCAGCTTGGGGACAGGGGGAGCAAGGGGCAATCAGCCCCAGCATTTT
CASSLGTGGARGNQPQHF
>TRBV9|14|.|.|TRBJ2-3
TGTGCCAGCAGCGTAGACGCCAGAACAGATACGCAGTATTTT
CASSVDARTDTQYF
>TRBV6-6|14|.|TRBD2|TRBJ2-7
TGTGCCAGCAGTTATTCCCTCGGACTAGCCGAGCAGTACTTC
CASSYSLGLAEQYF
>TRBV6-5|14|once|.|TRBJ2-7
TGTGCCAGCAGTTACGGGGACAAAACGGGGGAGCAGTACTTC
CASSYGDKTGEQYF
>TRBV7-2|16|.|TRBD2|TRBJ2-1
TGTGCCAGCAGCTCAACCTCTAGCGGGAGGGCCGATGAGCAGTTCTTC
CASSSTSSGRADEQFF
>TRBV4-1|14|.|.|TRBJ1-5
TGCGCCAGCAGGGGGAGAGGTATCAATCAGCCCCAGCATTTT
CASRGRGINQPQHF
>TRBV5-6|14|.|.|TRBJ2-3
TGTGCCAGCAGCTCGTTTGGTAGCACAGATACGCAGTATTTT
CASSSFGSTDTQYF
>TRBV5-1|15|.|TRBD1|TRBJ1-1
TGCGCCAGCAGCTTGTCACCGGGACAGGGGGCACGAGCTTTCTTT
CASSLSPGQGARAFF
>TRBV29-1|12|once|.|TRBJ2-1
TGCAGCGCCGAAGGACAGTCAAGGGAGCAGTTCTTC
CSAEGQSREQFF
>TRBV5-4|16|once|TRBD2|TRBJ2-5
TGTGCCAGCACCTTGGGCGCAGGACTAGAGCTAACGGAGCAGTACTTC
CASTLGAGLELTEQYF
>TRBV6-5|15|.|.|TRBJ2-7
TGTGCCAGCAGAGCGGACCGGGGTCATAGTTACGAGCAGTACTTC
CASRADRGHSYEQYF
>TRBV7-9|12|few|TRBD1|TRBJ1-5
TGTGCCAGCAGCCTCGGTGACAGGGCGATACATTTT
CASSLGDRAIHF
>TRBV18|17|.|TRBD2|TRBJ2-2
TGTGCCAGCTCACCGCGACTAGCGGGAGAGGGCACCGGGGAGCTGTTTTTT
CASSPRLAGEGTGELFF
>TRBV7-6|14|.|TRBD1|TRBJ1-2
TGTGCCAGCAGCTCGCCGGGACAGGGATCGAGCTACACCTTC
CASSSPGQGSSYTF
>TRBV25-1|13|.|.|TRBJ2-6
TGTGCCAGCCTGGACTCTGGGGCCAACGTCCTGACTTTC
CASLDSGANVLTF
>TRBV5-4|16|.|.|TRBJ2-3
TGTGCCAGCAGCTTGGCCGGTCAGCGTGTCACAGATACGCAGTATTTT
CASSLAGQRVTDTQYF
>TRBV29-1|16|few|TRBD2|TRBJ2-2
TGCAGCGTTCTCCTCGGGGGGGCTGTTTTTTCCGGGGAGCTGTTTTTT
CSVLLGGAVFSGELFF
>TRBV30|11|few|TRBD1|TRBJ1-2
TGTGCCTGGGACAGGGGTTCGGGCTACACCTTC
CAWDRGSGYTF
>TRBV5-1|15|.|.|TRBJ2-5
TGCGCCAGCAGCTTGGATCCGGGAGTCGGGGAGACCCAGTACTTC
CASSLDPGVGETQYF
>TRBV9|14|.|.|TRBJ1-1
TGTGCCAGCAGCCCTCAGCCATGGAACACTGAAGCTTTCTTT
CASSPQPWNTEAFF
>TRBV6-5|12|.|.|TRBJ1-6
TGTGCCAGCCGTACCGACAATTCACCCCTCCACTTT
CASRTDNSPLHF
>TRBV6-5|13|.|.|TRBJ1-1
TGTGCCAGCAGTTCCGTGGGTAACACTGAAGCTTTCTTT
CASSSVGNTEAFF
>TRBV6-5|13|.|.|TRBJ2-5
TGTGCCAGCAGTTCAGAGGGCTGGGAGACCCAGTACTTC
CASSSEGWETQYF
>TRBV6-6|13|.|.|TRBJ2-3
TGTGCCAGCAGTTTAAGAGGGACAGATACGCAGTATTTT
CASSLRGTDTQYF
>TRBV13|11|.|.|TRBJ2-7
TGTGCCAGCAGCTTAAGGTACGAGCAGTACTTC
CASSLRYEQYF
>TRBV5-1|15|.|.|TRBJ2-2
TGCGCCAGCAGCTTGAAGCCAGCGAACACCGGGGAGCTGTTTTTT
CASSLKPANTGELFF
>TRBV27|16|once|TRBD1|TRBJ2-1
TGTGCCAGCAGTTTCATCTACAGGGGGCAATACAATGAGCAGTTCTTC
CASSFIYRGQYNEQFF
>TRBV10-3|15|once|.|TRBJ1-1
TGTGCCATCAGTGAGACAGTACTCATCGACACTGAAGCTTTCTTT
CAISETVLIDTEAFF
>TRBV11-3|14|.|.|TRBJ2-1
TGTGCCAGCAGCAGATCGAGCTCCTACAATGAGCAGTTCTTC
CASSRSSSYNEQFF
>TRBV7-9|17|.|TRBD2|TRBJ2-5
TGTGCCAGCAGCTCGGGACTAGCGGGAGGGTACCAAGAGACCCAGTACTTC
CASSSGLAGGYQETQYF
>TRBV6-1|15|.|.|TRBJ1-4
TGTGCCAGCAGTGCACTGGGGACAACTAATGAAAAACTGTTTTTT
CASSALGTTNEKLFF
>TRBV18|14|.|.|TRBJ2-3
TGTGCCAGCTCACCTACGGGGGCTGGGGATACGCAGTATTTT
CASSPTGAGDTQYF
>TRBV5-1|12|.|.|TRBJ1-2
TGCGCCAGCAGCTTGTCAGGGGATGGCTACACCTTC
CASSLSGDGYTF
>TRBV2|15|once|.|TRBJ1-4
TGTGCCAGCAAATACAGTACGGGCCTAAATGAAAAACTGTTTTTT
CASKYSTGLNEKLFF
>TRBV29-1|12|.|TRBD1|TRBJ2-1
TGCAGCGCCGGACAGGGAGTGAATGAGCAGTTCTTC
CSAGQGVNEQFF
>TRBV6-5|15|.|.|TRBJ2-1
TGTGCCAGCAGTTGGAAACTAGCAACCTACAATGAGCAGTTCTTC
CASSWKLATYNEQFF
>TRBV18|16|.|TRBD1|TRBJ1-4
TGTGCCAGCTCACGGGGGACAGGGGGACCCAATGAAAAACTGTTTTTT
CASSRGTGGPNEKLFF
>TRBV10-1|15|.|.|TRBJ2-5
TGCGCCAGCAGTGACCGCAGGCAGGGCGTAGAGACCCAGTACTTC
CASSDRRQGVETQYF
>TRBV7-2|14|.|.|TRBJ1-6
TGTGCCAGCAGCTTAGTTTATGGGGACGCACCCCTCCACTTT
CASSLVYGDAPLHF
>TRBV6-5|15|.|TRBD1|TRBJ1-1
TGTGCCAGCAGTTACGGGACAGGGATGAACACTGAAGCTTTCTTT
CASSYGTGMNTEAFF
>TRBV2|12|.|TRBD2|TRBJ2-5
TGTGCCCCGGGGGGGGCGGGAGAGACCCAGCACTTC
CAPGGAGETQHF
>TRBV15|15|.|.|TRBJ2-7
TGTGCCACCAGCAGAGATAGCGGCAGGGCCTACGAGCAGTACTTC
CATSRDSGRAYEQYF
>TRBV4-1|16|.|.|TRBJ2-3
TGCGCCAGCAGGAAAGGAGGCAGGGGCTTCACAGATACGCAGTATTTT
CASRKGGRGFTDTQYF
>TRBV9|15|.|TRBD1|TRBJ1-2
TGTGCCAGCAGCGAGGGGACAGGTCTGGACTATGGCTACACCTTC
CASSEGTGLDYGYTF
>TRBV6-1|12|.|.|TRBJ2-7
TGTGCCAGCAGACCGGACCTCTACGAGCAGTACTTC
CASRPDLYEQYF
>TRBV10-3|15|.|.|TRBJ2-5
TGTGCCATCAGTGAGTCAGGGTCCGGACAAGAGACCCAGTACTTC
CAISESGSGQETQYF
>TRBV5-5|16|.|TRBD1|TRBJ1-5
TGTGCCAGCAGCTTAAGACAGGGGGCGAGCAATCAGCCCCAGCATTTT
CASSLRQGASNQPQHF
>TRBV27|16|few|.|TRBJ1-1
TGTGCCAGCAGTTTATTCCCAGGCGCAGGGTCCACTGAAGCTTTCTTT
CASSLFPGAGSTEAFF
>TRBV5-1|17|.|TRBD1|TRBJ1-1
TGCGCCAGCAGCTTGGTACGGACAGGGGACCTGAACACTGAAGCTTTCTTT
CASSLVRTGDLNTEAFF
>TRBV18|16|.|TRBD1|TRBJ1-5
TGTGCCAGCTCACCGACAGGGTCGTCTAGCAATCAGCCCCAGCATTTT
CASSPTGSSSNQPQHF
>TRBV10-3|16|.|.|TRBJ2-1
TGTGCCATCAGTGAGTCCGGGCAGGGGGCTAGCGGTGAGCAGTTCTTC
CAISESGQGASGEQFF
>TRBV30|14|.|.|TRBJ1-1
TGTGCACTGAACCCATGGGCGTCGAACACTGAAGCTTTCTTT
CALNPWASNTEAFF
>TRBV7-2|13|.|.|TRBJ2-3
TGTGCCAGCAGCTCGTCCTTCACAGATACGCAGTATTTT
CASSSSFTDTQYF
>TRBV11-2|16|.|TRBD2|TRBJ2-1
TGTGCCAGCAGTGGACTGCTAGCGGGGGGGCGCGATGAGCAGTTCTTC
CASSGLLAGGRDEQFF
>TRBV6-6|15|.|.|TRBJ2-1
TGTGCCAGCTCCTCCGGGGATGGCTCCTACAATGAGCAGTTCTTC
CASSSGDGSYNEQFF